These T cell receptor beta chains were read from a single sample in a study of cytomegalovirus exposure and HLA in healthy donors. Some clones are missing from TCRdb's copy, which holds only in-frame ones; the method was immunoSEQ multiplex PCR. The table records 150,000 to 200,000 clones, about 81% of them present only once. Material: PBMCs. The origin of the receptors is a woman aged 30 to 39 in good health and CMV-seronegative. Each CDR3 is given with its conserved first and last residue. Each record gives: V gene, D gene, clone size, J gene, CDR3 DNA, CDR3 protein. D genes are given only for firm matches. A row's size may be missing; if present it is once, few, many or a size class.

V gene: TRBV30; D gene: TRBD1; clone size: once; J gene: TRBJ1-6; CDR3 DNA: TGTGCCTGGAGTGTACAGGGGGCCTATAATTCACCCCTCCACTTT; CDR3 protein: CAWSVQGAYNSPLHF
V gene: TRBV4-1; D gene: TRBD1; clone size: few; J gene: TRBJ1-3; CDR3 DNA: TGCGCCAGCAGCCAGCAGGGGGTAGCTGGAAACACCATATATTTT; CDR3 protein: CASSQQGVAGNTIYF
V gene: TRBV5-6; D gene: .; clone size: .; J gene: TRBJ2-7; CDR3 DNA: TGTGCCAGCAGCTTGTCGGGCTACGAGCAGTACTTC; CDR3 protein: CASSLSGYEQYF
V gene: TRBV5-1; D gene: .; clone size: .; J gene: TRBJ1-1; CDR3 DNA: TGCGCCAGCAGCATCTCCTCAGGGCCAGGCACTGAAGCTTTCTTT; CDR3 protein: CASSISSGPGTEAFF
V gene: TRBV7-3; D gene: .; clone size: .; J gene: TRBJ2-7; CDR3 DNA: TGTGCCAGCAGCTCTGGACAGCTGAGCGAGCAGTACTTC; CDR3 protein: CASSSGQLSEQYF
V gene: TRBV29-1; D gene: TRBD1; clone size: .; J gene: TRBJ1-5; CDR3 DNA: TGCAGCGTTGCGGGCGCAGGGGGAAATCAGCCCCAGCATTTT; CDR3 protein: CSVAGAGGNQPQHF
V gene: TRBV10-1; D gene: TRBD1; clone size: .; J gene: TRBJ2-7; CDR3 DNA: TGCGCCAGCAGTGAGGACAGGGCGCCCTACGAGCAGTACTTC; CDR3 protein: CASSEDRAPYEQYF
V gene: TRBV6-1; D gene: .; clone size: .; J gene: TRBJ2-7; CDR3 DNA: TGTGCCAGCAGGGGACACGGTCGGTACGAGCAGTACTTC; CDR3 protein: CASRGHGRYEQYF
V gene: TRBV13; D gene: .; clone size: .; J gene: TRBJ1-6; CDR3 DNA: TGTGCCAGCAGCTCCCAGCGGGAGGGGAGGAATTCACCCCTCCACTTT; CDR3 protein: CASSSQREGRNSPLHF
V gene: TRBV27; D gene: TRBD1; clone size: .; J gene: TRBJ2-7; CDR3 DNA: TGTGCCAGCAGCCAAGGGACAGGGGGCTACGAGCAGTACTTC; CDR3 protein: CASSQGTGGYEQYF
V gene: TRBV5-1; D gene: .; clone size: .; J gene: TRBJ1-1; CDR3 DNA: TGCGCCAGCAGTGAGGCAGAGAACACTGAAGCTTTCTTT; CDR3 protein: CASSEAENTEAFF
V gene: TRBV2; D gene: TRBD2; clone size: .; J gene: TRBJ2-5; CDR3 DNA: TGTGCCAGCAGACCAGGACTAGCGGGAAGTGAGACCCAGTACTTC; CDR3 protein: CASRPGLAGSETQYF
V gene: TRBV7-8; D gene: .; clone size: few; J gene: TRBJ2-7; CDR3 DNA: TGTGCCAGCAGCTTGGGGCCGACGGCCTACGAGCAGTACTTC; CDR3 protein: CASSLGPTAYEQYF
V gene: TRBV19; D gene: TRBD2; clone size: few; J gene: TRBJ2-2; CDR3 DNA: TGTGCCAGTAGTCAAGGGACGGGGGGAATGGGGGAGCTGTTTTTT; CDR3 protein: CASSQGTGGMGELFF
V gene: TRBV5-1; D gene: .; clone size: .; J gene: TRBJ2-1; CDR3 DNA: TGCGCCAGCAGCGAGAGGAGCTCCTACAATGAGCAGTTCTTC; CDR3 protein: CASSERSSYNEQFF
V gene: TRBV29-1; D gene: .; clone size: .; J gene: TRBJ2-2; CDR3 DNA: TGCAGCGTTCTACCTATCTCCAACACCGGGGAGCTGTTTTTT; CDR3 protein: CSVLPISNTGELFF
V gene: TRBV18; D gene: TRBD2; clone size: few; J gene: TRBJ2-7; CDR3 DNA: TGTGCCAGCTCACCTCGATCTAGCGGAGGTTTCTACGAGCAGTACTTC; CDR3 protein: CASSPRSSGGFYEQYF
V gene: TRBV18; D gene: .; clone size: .; J gene: TRBJ2-2; CDR3 DNA: TGTGCCAGCTCACCCAGACAGAGGAACACCGGGGAGCTGTTTTTT; CDR3 protein: CASSPRQRNTGELFF
V gene: TRBV2; D gene: .; clone size: .; J gene: TRBJ1-4; CDR3 DNA: TGTGCCAGCAGTTACAGGGTGCGAAGTGAAAAACTGTTTTTT; CDR3 protein: CASSYRVRSEKLFF
V gene: TRBV5-1; D gene: .; clone size: .; J gene: TRBJ2-3; CDR3 DNA: TGCGCCAGCAGCTTTGAAGACAGGCCCACAGATACGCAGTATTTT; CDR3 protein: CASSFEDRPTDTQYF
V gene: TRBV9; D gene: TRBD1; clone size: .; J gene: TRBJ1-1; CDR3 DNA: TGTGCCAGCAGCAGGACAGGGGTGAACACTGAAGCTTTCTTT; CDR3 protein: CASSRTGVNTEAFF
V gene: TRBV10-1; D gene: .; clone size: .; J gene: TRBJ2-7; CDR3 DNA: TGCGCCAGCAGTGAGGAGGGAGTAGCGGTCTACGAGCAGTACTTC; CDR3 protein: CASSEEGVAVYEQYF
V gene: TRBV4-1; D gene: TRBD1; clone size: .; J gene: TRBJ2-5; CDR3 DNA: TGCGCCAGCAGCCATTACTGGGGACAGGGGGATCGGACCCAGTACTTC; CDR3 protein: CASSHYWGQGDRTQYF
V gene: TRBV5-1; D gene: .; clone size: .; J gene: TRBJ2-7; CDR3 DNA: TGCGCCAGCAGCTTGAGCCGAGCGTACGAGCAGTACTTC; CDR3 protein: CASSLSRAYEQYF
V gene: TRBV2; D gene: TRBD2; clone size: few; J gene: TRBJ2-3; CDR3 DNA: TGTGCCAGCAAGAATAGTCTAGCGGGAGGCACAGATACGCAGTATTTT; CDR3 protein: CASKNSLAGGTDTQYF
V gene: TRBV6-6; D gene: TRBD2; clone size: .; J gene: TRBJ2-5; CDR3 DNA: TGTGCCAGCAGGTCCCCGGGACTAGCGGGGGGAGGGACCCAGTACTTC; CDR3 protein: CASRSPGLAGGGTQYF
V gene: TRBV2; D gene: TRBD1; clone size: .; J gene: TRBJ1-1; CDR3 DNA: TGTGCCAGCAGCGATGGGACAGGGGGCCCAGCTTTCTTT; CDR3 protein: CASSDGTGGPAFF
V gene: TRBV7-3; D gene: .; clone size: .; J gene: TRBJ1-1; CDR3 DNA: TGTGCCAGCAGCCCCTCGCGGGGGAACGCGAACACTGAAGCTTTCTTT; CDR3 protein: CASSPSRGNANTEAFF
V gene: TRBV6-4; D gene: .; clone size: .; J gene: TRBJ1-2; CDR3 DNA: TGTGCCAGCAGTCCCACGATCGGGGGCTATGGCTACACCTTC; CDR3 protein: CASSPTIGGYGYTF
V gene: TRBV9; D gene: TRBD1; clone size: many; J gene: TRBJ2-5; CDR3 DNA: TGTGCCAGCAGCGCAACAGGGGCGGAGACCCAGTACTTC; CDR3 protein: CASSATGAETQYF
V gene: TRBV10-2; D gene: .; clone size: .; J gene: TRBJ2-2; CDR3 DNA: TGCGCCAGTAGGGACTCCCCGAACACCGGGGAGCTGTTTTTT; CDR3 protein: CASRDSPNTGELFF
V gene: TRBV4-2; D gene: TRBD2; clone size: few; J gene: TRBJ2-1; CDR3 DNA: TGTGCCAGCAGCCCGGGACTAGCGGGGGGGAATGAGCAGTTCTTC; CDR3 protein: CASSPGLAGGNEQFF
V gene: TRBV4-1; D gene: TRBD2; clone size: .; J gene: TRBJ2-2; CDR3 DNA: TGCGCCAGCAGCACTAGCGGGGGGGCCGAGAACACCGGGGAGCTGTTTTTT; CDR3 protein: CASSTSGGAENTGELFF
V gene: TRBV10-3; D gene: .; clone size: .; J gene: TRBJ2-6; CDR3 DNA: TGTGCCATCAGTGACTTGGCAGGACAGGGAGGGCAAGGGGCCAACGTCCTGACTTTC; CDR3 protein: CAISDLAGQGGQGANVLTF
V gene: TRBV4-1; D gene: TRBD1; clone size: .; J gene: TRBJ1-5; CDR3 DNA: TGCGCCAGCAGCCGAGTGGGCCGAGGACAGGGTGGCAATCAGCCCCAGCATTTT; CDR3 protein: CASSRVGRGQGGNQPQHF
V gene: TRBV5-1; D gene: .; clone size: .; J gene: TRBJ2-5; CDR3 DNA: TGCGCCAGCAGCTTGATCAGGCAAGAGACCCAGTACTTC; CDR3 protein: CASSLIRQETQYF
V gene: TRBV4-1; D gene: .; clone size: .; J gene: TRBJ1-5; CDR3 DNA: TGCGCCAGCAGCCAAGATACTGGTCGCATGAATCAGCCCCAGCATTTT; CDR3 protein: CASSQDTGRMNQPQHF